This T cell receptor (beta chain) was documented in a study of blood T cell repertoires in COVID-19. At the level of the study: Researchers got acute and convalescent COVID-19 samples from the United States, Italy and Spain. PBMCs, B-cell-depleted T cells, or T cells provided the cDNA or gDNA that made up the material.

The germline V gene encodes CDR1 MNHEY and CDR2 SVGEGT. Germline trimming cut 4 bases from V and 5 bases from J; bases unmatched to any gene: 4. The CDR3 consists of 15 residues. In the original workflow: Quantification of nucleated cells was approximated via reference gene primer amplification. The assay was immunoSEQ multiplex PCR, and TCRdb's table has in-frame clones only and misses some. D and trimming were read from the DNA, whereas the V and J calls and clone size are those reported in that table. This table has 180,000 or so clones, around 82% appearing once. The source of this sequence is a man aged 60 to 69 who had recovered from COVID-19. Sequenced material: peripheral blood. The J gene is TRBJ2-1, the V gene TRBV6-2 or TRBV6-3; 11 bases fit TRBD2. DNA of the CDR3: TGTGCCAGCAGTTTAGCGGGGGGGCCCCACAATGAGCAGTTCTTC. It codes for CASSLAGGPHNEQFF.